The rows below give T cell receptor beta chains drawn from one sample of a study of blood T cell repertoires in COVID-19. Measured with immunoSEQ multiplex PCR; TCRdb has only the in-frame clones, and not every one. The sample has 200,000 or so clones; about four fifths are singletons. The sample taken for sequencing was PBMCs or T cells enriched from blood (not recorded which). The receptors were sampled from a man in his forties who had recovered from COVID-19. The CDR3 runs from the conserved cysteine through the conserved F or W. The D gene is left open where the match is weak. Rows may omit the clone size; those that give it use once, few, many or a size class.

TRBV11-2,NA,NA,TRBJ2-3,TGTGCCAGCAGCTTTCGCGAGGGGGGGTCAGATACGCAGTATTTT,CASSFREGGSDTQYF
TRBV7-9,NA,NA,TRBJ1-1,TGTGCCAGCAGCTTAGAGGGGGAAGCTTTCTTT,CASSLEGEAFF
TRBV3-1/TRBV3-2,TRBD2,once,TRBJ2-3,TGTGCCAGCAGCCAGGGGGGGTCAACAGATACGCAGTATTTT,CASSQGGSTDTQYF
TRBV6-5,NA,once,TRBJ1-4,TGTGCCACCGTGACAGGAATTAATGAAAAACTGTTTTTT,CATVTGINEKLFF
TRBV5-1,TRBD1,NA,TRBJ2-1,TGCGCCAGCAGCTCGGGACCTCTTGGGACAGGGAACTACAATGAGCAGTTCTTC,CASSSGPLGTGNYNEQFF
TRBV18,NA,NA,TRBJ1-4,TGTGCCAGCTCATCGGGGACACCGAAGGCTAATGAAAAACTGTTTTTT,CASSSGTPKANEKLFF
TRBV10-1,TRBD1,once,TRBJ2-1,TGCGCCAGCGGGGGGGACAGGGGCTGTGGCAATGAGCAGTTCTTC,CASGGDRGCGNEQFF
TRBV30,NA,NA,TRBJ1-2,TGTGCCTGGGCTGGGGAGGGCAACAACTATGGCTACACCTTC,CAWAGEGNNYGYTF
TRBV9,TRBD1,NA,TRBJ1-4,TGTGCCAGCAGCGCCGGACAGGCCCTTGGGGAAAAACTGTTTTTT,CASSAGQALGEKLFF
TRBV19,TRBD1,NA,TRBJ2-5,TGTGCCAGTAGTATGGACAGGGGTGAGACCCAGTACTTC,CASSMDRGETQYF
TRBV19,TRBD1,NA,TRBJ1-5,TGTGCCAGTAGTCCCGGACAGGCCGACAATCAGCCCCAGCATTTT,CASSPGQADNQPQHF
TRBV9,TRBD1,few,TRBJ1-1,TGTGCCAGCAGCCAGAGGCAGGGGGCGGGCACTGAAGCTTTCTTT,CASSQRQGAGTEAFF
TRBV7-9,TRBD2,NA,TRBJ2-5,TGTGCCAGCAGCTCTAGAACGGGGGGTCGGGAGACCCAGTACTTC,CASSSRTGGRETQYF
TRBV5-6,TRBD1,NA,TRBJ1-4,TGTGCCAGCAGCTTTCGCGGGACAGGGGATGAAAAACTGTTTTTT,CASSFRGTGDEKLFF
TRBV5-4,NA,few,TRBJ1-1,TGTGCCAGCAGCTTGGAAGGGGCGGTGGAGGCTTTCTTT,CASSLEGAVEAFF
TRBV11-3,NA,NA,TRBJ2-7,TGTGCCAGCAGCTCGGGTGGACAGATGCCCTACGAGCAGTACTTC,CASSSGGQMPYEQYF
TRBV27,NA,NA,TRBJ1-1,TGTGCCAGCAGTGGGGCGGGAATGAACACTGAAGCTTTCTTT,CASSGAGMNTEAFF
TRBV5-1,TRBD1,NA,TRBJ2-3,TGCGCCAGCGGGCCGGGACAGGGGTCAGATACGCAGTATTTT,CASGPGQGSDTQYF
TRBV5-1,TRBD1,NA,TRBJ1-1,TGCGCCAGCAGCTTGTCTGGGACAGGGGTTGAAGCTTTCTTT,CASSLSGTGVEAFF
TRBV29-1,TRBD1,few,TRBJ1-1,TGCAGCGTTGGGGGATCCAGGGGGACTGAAGCTTTCTTT,CSVGGSRGTEAFF
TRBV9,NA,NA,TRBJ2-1,TGTGCCAGCAGCGTAGAGGGGAGGTCGATAGATGAGCAGTTCTTC,CASSVEGRSIDEQFF
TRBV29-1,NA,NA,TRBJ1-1,TGCAGCGTTGAAGATCGGGGTTTCAGGGGCAGGGACACTGAAGCTTTCTTT,CSVEDRGFRGRDTEAFF
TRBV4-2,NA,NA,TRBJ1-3,TGTGCCAGCAGCCAAGCCGTGAAACAGGTTGACTCTGGAAACACCATATATTTT,CASSQAVKQVDSGNTIYF
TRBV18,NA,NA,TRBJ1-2,TGTGCCAGCTCACCCCAGGGGTTAGGTGGCTACACCTTC,CASSPQGLGGYTF
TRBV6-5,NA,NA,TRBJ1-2,TGTGCCAGCAGTTCATTACAGGGCCCCTATGGCTACACCTTC,CASSSLQGPYGYTF
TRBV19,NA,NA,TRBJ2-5,TGTGCCACCAATCCCGGGTCCCCTCGAGAGACCCAGTACTTC,CATNPGSPRETQYF
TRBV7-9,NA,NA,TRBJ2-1,TGTGCCAGCAGTCTACCCGGACAGCTTTTGTTCTTC,CASSLPGQLLFF